Each of the 27 T cell receptor beta chains below was sequenced from the same sample in a study of blood T cells in healthy people across ages. Primed by a sample-barcoded 5' primer and a J-beta primer mix, a second PCR proceeded for about 7 to 12 cycles. TCRdb ran MiXCR on the 5' RACE reads and lists one entry per CDR3 protein. The table has about 800,000 distinct CDR3 sequences, approximately 25% seen once. This sample was also put to use in a study of T cells of mothers and their children.

The sample comprised blood. Source of these receptors: a boy aged 5-17 years in good health.

In this sample, this clonotype turned up many times. Here the CDR3 reads CASSYGTIYEQYF. In DNA, the CDR3 is TGTGCCAGCAGTTACGGGACAATCTACGAGCAGTACTTC. The chain links TRBV6-2 or TRBV6-3 to TRBJ2-7; possible D gene TRBD1, 6 bases. Germline loops: CDR1 MNHEY, CDR2 SVGEGT. V lost 2 bases, J lost 3 bases, and 8 bases lay in between. The CDR3 has 13 amino acids.

This clonotype appeared once. One end of the junction is discordant with germline, which a read error may explain. The gene calls are TRBV7-7 and TRBJ2-3, with 7 bases identical to TRBD1. CDR1 is SSHAT, CDR2 FNYEAQ, per germline (reference sequence). The CDR3 sequence is 15 residues long. CDR3 in amino acids: CASSRNRGVGDTQYF. The CDR3 region has the DNA TGTGCTAGCAGCCGAAACAGGGGCGTTGGAGATACGCAGTATTTT.

This clonotype was seen a few times. J is TRBJ2-5 and V is TRBV15; D ambiguous. The CDR3 is made up of 14 amino acids. The V end lost 5 bases, the J end lost 0 bases, and 10 bases lay between the germline ends. Germline assignment: CDR1 LNHNV and CDR2 YYDKDF (reference sequence). The chain's CDR3 is CATSGTQDQETQYF. CDR3 DNA: TGTGCCACCAGCGGCACCCAGGACCAAGAGACCCAGTACTTC.

This clonotype was observed a handful of times. The DNA of the CDR3 is TGTGCCAGCAGCTTATCACAAGCTAATGAAAAACTGTTTTTT. Protein product: CASSLSQANEKLFF. The V and J genes are TRBV7-9 and TRBJ1-4; the D is unclear. Germline assignment: CDR1 SEHNR and CDR2 FQNEAQ (reference sequence). V lost 2 bases and J lost 3, with 7 bases in between. The CDR3 runs to 14 residues.

This clonotype was found a few times. The chain combines TRBV10-3 with TRBJ2-2; TRBD2 aligns across 7 bases. Per germline, CDR1 ENHRY and CDR2 SYGVKD. With V trimmed by 5 bases and J by 2 bases, 8 bases remained unmatched. This CDR3 is 16 amino acids long. The CDR3: CAISSRDYGNTGELFF. The CDR3 DNA reads TGTGCCATCAGTTCCCGGGACTACGGAAACACCGGGGAGCTGTTTTTT.

This chain joins TRBV6-2 or TRBV6-3 and TRBJ1-4, with 8 bases aligning to TRBD1. The J segment lost 5 bases and the V segment lost 6 bases, leaving 8 bases of the junction unmatched. In germline, CDR1 is MNHEY, CDR2 SVGEGT. CDR3 size: 15 residues. The chain's CDR3 is CASRVFGTGNEKLFF. For the CDR3, the DNA is TGTGCCAGCAGAGTCTTCGGGACAGGAAATGAAAAACTGTTTTTT.

This clonotype appeared a few times. This sequence joins TRBV9 and TRBJ2-6; no definite D call. V shed 3 bases and J shed 2 bases, with 9 bases lying between them. CDR1 SGDLS and CDR2 YYNGEE come from the germline V gene. The CDR3 totals 15 residues. CDR3 coding DNA: TGTGCCAGCAGCGCCCGGTGGGCTGGGGCCAACGTCCTGACTTTC. It translates to CASSARWAGANVLTF.

The sample holds a few counts of this clonotype. This chain joins TRBV6-2 or TRBV6-3 and TRBJ1-5; unclear D gene. V shed 6 bases and J shed 0 bases, with 9 bases lying between them. The CDR3 length is 14 residues. Germline values: CDR1 MNHEY, CDR2 SVGEGT. The CDR3 DNA follows: TGTGCCAGCAGCCCCAATTTTAGCAATCAGCCCCAGCATTTT. Translating it yields CASSPNFSNQPQHF.

The J gene is TRBJ2-5, the V gene TRBV11-1; 9 bases line up with TRBD1. The end of the DNA fits TRBJ2-7 better, so the J call may be wrong. The length of the CDR3 is 14 residues. CDR1 is SGHAT and CDR2 is FQDESV in the germline V gene (reference sequence). The CDR3 DNA reads as TGTGCCAGCAGCCTGTGGACAGGGGACTACGAGCAGTACTTC. This sequence encodes CASSLWTGDYEQYF.

The genes are TRBV10-3 and TRBJ2-3, with TRBD2 matching 9 bases. The germline V gene encodes CDR1 ENHRY and CDR2 SYGVKD. CDR3 length equals 15 residues. V lost 5 bases and J lost 4; bases outside the gene matches: 7. Written as DNA, the CDR3 is TGTGCCATCAGTACCGGGACTAGCTCTTCAGATACGCAGTATTTT. Translated, it gives CAISTGTSSSDTQYF.

As for this clonotype: An end of the junction differs from the germline gene, which may be a read error. V gene TRBV4-2 combines with J gene TRBJ2-6; D gene unclear. This CDR3 region has 16 residues. Germline assignment: CDR1 LGHNA and CDR2 YNFKEQ. CDR3 protein: CASNYRGEAGTNVLTF. CDR3 nucleotide sequence: TGTGCCAGCAACTACCGAGGAGAGGCTGGGACCAACGTCCTGACTTTC.

This clonotype was found a few times. V gene TRBV24-1 combines with J gene TRBJ1-5; maybe TRBD1 (5 bases). This CDR3 is built from 13 residues. Germline loops: CDR1 KGHDR, CDR2 SFDVKD. V lost 11 bases and J lost 5, with 15 bases in between. The CDR3 sequence is CAKLGGYDQPQHF. CDR3 DNA: TGTGCCAAGCTTGGGGGATACGATCAGCCCCAGCATTTT.

The rearrangement uses TRBV7-9 and TRBJ2-3; 7 bases line up with TRBD1. V was clipped by 2 bases and J by 4 bases; unmatched bases: 6. The germline gives CDR1 SEHNR, CDR2 FQNEAQ (reference sequence). The CDR3 sequence is 15 residues long. This CDR3 reads CASSLFAGGADTQYF. The DNA of the CDR3 is TGTGCCAGCAGCTTATTCGCAGGGGGTGCAGATACGCAGTATTTT.

The J gene is TRBJ2-3, the V gene TRBV20-1; D not certain. The germline gives CDR1 DFQATT, CDR2 SNEGSKA (reference sequence). The CDR3 totals 15 residues. V shed 2 bases and J shed 2 bases, with 14 bases lying between them. Here the CDR3 DNA reads TGCAGTGCTAGACCCGACCACATTTCCACAGATACGCAGTATTTT. Encoded protein: CSARPDHISTDTQYF.

The chain has TRBV14 and TRBJ1-4; unclear D gene. Germline V gene sequence: CDR1 SGHDN, CDR2 FVKESK. This CDR3 spans 13 amino acids. V was trimmed by 2 bases and J by 7 bases, leaving 8 bases between them. The chain's CDR3 is CASSQIYPEKLFF. The CDR3 coding sequence is TGTGCCAGCAGCCAAATCTACCCTGAAAAACTGTTTTTT. Based on the CDR3 plus reference TRBV14 and TRBJ1-4, the full variable domain is EAGVTQFPSHSVIEKGQTVTLRCDPISGHDNLYWYRRVMGKEIKFLLHFVKESKQDESGMPNNRFLAERTGGTYSTLKVQPAELEDSGVYFCASSQIYPEKLFFGSGTQLSVL.

The rearrangement joins TRBV21-1 to TRBJ1-2; TRBD1 is the table's D call, not checked against the DNA. TRBV21-1 is a listed pseudogene. The CDR3 runs 14 residues. CDR3 region: CASSKTGNDYGYTF. The CDR3 DNA reads TGTGCCAGCAGCAAAACAGGGAACGACTATGGCTACACCTTC.

V usage is TRBV7-9 and J usage is TRBJ2-7; TRBD2 matches 10 bases. CDR1 is SEHNR, CDR2 FQNEAQ, per germline (reference sequence). This CDR3 spans 19 amino acids. V trimming: 5 bases; J trimming: 2 bases; junction bases outside the gene matches: 18. The CDR3 DNA is TGTGCCAGCAGCACACCGGGACAGAAAAAAACTAGCGGGGCCTACGAGCAGTACTTC. Protein sequence: CASSTPGQKKTSGAYEQYF.

The rearrangement joins TRBV13 to TRBJ2-4, with 10 bases that match TRBD1. Germline loops: CDR1 PRHDT, CDR2 FYEKMQ (reference sequence). This CDR3 has 17 amino acids. Unmatched junction bases numbered 7, after V lost 4 bases and J lost 1 base. The CDR3: CASSSGTGVGAKNIQYF. In nucleotides, the CDR3 is TGTGCCAGCAGCTCCGGGACAGGGGTTGGCGCCAAAAACATTCAGTACTTC.

This clonotype appeared a few times. The rearrangement links TRBV11-2 to TRBJ2-1, with a possible D match to TRBD2 (5 bases). From germline, CDR1 is SGHAT and CDR2 FQNNGV. Trimming pared 5 bases from V and 6 bases from J, leaving 20 bases between. There are 16 residues in the CDR3. As DNA, the CDR3 is TGTGCCAGCAGCCTACTGGGCCCCGGGGTCGGCAATGAGCAGTTCTTC. Amino acids: CASSLLGPGVGNEQFF.

The sample holds a few counts of this clonotype. The CDR3 DNA reads TGCAGTGCCGTCGGACTGTTGAGCTCCTACGAGCAGTACTTC. The encoded protein is CSAVGLLSSYEQYF. The rearrangement links TRBV20-1 to TRBJ2-5; D may be TRBD2 (5 bases). The J call may be faulty, since TRBJ2-7 better matches the DNA end. Germline CDR1 is DFQATT and CDR2 is SNEGSKA (reference sequence). This CDR3 spans 14 amino acids.

There are a few counts of this clonotype. The CDR3 is CASGRTGGGYTF. As DNA, the CDR3 is TGTGCCAGCGGAAGAACAGGGGGTGGCTACACCTTC. The V gene is TRBV12-3 or TRBV12-4, the J gene TRBJ1-2, with 8 nucleotides matching TRBD1. The length of the CDR3 is 12 residues. Losses at the gene ends were 8 bases for V and 7 bases for J; bases not matched to a gene: 6.

The chain is built from TRBV7-9 and TRBJ1-6; D gene unclear. The CDR3 length is 12 residues. With 5 bases removed from V and 7 bases from J, the gap between germline ends came to 6 bases. Germline V gene data show CDR1 as SEHNR and CDR2 as FQNEAQ (reference sequence). CDR3 protein: CASSAKNSPLHF. The CDR3 DNA reads as TGTGCCAGCAGCGCCAAGAATTCACCCCTCCACTTT.

This rearrangement joins TRBV28 to TRBJ1-4, with 8 bases matching TRBD1. This CDR3 has 16 residues. The V gene's germline CDR1 is MDHEN and CDR2 SYDVKM. Trimming took 5 bases from V and 5 from J; bases not matched to a gene: 10. CDR3 DNA: TGTGCCAGCAGTCCTCACGGACAGGGCAGAAATGAAAAACTGTTTTTT. Protein sequence: CASSPHGQGRNEKLFF.

The V call is TRBV5-6, the J call TRBJ2-1, with D perhaps matching TRBD1 (5 bases). Near its end, the DNA agrees better with TRBJ2-7, so the J call may be wrong. Germline values: CDR1 SGHDT, CDR2 YYEEEE. This CDR3 is built from 13 residues. The CDR3 loop reads CASSLEQVYEQYF. DNA for the CDR3: TGTGCCAGCAGCTTGGAACAGGTCTACGAGCAGTACTTC.

The chain has TRBV6-5 and TRBJ2-7; 11 nucleotides agree with TRBD2. The junction had 9 bases not matched to a gene; V was cut back by 6 bases and J by 11 bases. Germline-derived CDR1 and CDR2 are MNHEY and SVGAGI. This CDR3 spans 13 amino acids. This CDR3 reads CASSAGTSGTEYF. The CDR3 DNA sequence: TGTGCCAGCAGCGCCGGGACTAGCGGAACCGAGTACTTC.

The V call is TRBV28, the J call TRBJ2-7; D is unclear. Per the germline V gene, CDR1 is MDHEN and CDR2 is SYDVKM. This CDR3 region has 14 residues. V lost 5 bases and J lost 4, with 15 bases in between. The CDR3: CASSAPSPVYEQYF. CDR3 coding DNA: TGTGCCAGCAGTGCCCCCAGTCCTGTGTACGAGCAGTACTTC.

The V gene is TRBV29-1, the J gene TRBJ2-6, with D possibly matching TRBD1 (5 bases). V was pared by 3 bases and J by 0 bases, with 12 bases between. The length of the CDR3 is 16 residues. Germline CDR1 SQVTM, CDR2 ANQGSEA. This CDR3 is CSVDTGSGSGANVLTF. The CDR3 nucleotides read TGCAGCGTTGATACAGGTTCCGGCTCTGGGGCCAACGTCCTGACTTTC. Full variable domain (rest looked up from reference TRBV29-1 and TRBJ2-6): SAVISQKPSRDICQRGTSLTIQCQVDSQVTMMFWYRQQPGQSLTLIATANQGSEATYESGFVIDKFPISRPNLTFSTLTVSNMSPEDSSIYLCSVDTGSGSGANVLTFGAGSRLTVL.